The entry below gives a single TCR beta chain sequence along with its context. The data originate from a study of Tregs in tolerant kidney transplant recipients. This CDR3 has 16 residues. Germline V gives CDR1 SNHLY, CDR2 FYNNEI. V lost 3 bases, J lost 6 bases, and 17 bases lay in between. The repertoire was sequenced with immunoSEQ multiplex PCR; TCRdb's copy has only in-frame clones and lacks some. The table records approximately 99,000 clones, almost 90% of them present only once. The TCR was taken from a human donor who received a combined kidney and bone marrow transplant. This chain links TRBV2 with TRBJ2-2, with TRBD2 as a possible D gene (6 bases). The sample here was CD4+ T cells from blood, taken before the transplant. The CDR3 nucleotides are TGTGCCAGCAGTGATGGATCGCGGGGTAGGGCCGGGGAGCTGTTTTTT. Residues: CASSDGSRGRAGELFF.